This T cell receptor beta chain was captured in a study of human T cells and chemical hapten exposure. Overall study: Donors were sensitized with 2% DPC on the upper inner arm. Scalp application of diphenylcyclopropenone was performed weekly in patients across the entire approximately 26-week study. Mostly female, the patients presented with alopecia areata, totalis or universalis. There were per-sample TCR yield variations, arising mainly from small pooled library volume differences.

This CDR3 is 16 amino acids long. V gave up 8 bases and J gave up 4 bases; unmatched junction bases: 10. CDR1 LGHDT and CDR2 YNNKEL come from the germline V gene (reference sequence). Each CDR3 protein is one row after TCRdb ran MiXCR on the RACE reads. The sample holds fewer than 200,000 distinct CDR3 sequences, roughly a quarter seen once. This clonotype was recorded at least ten times. Time point given: patch test 3, about 24 weeks after DPC sensitization. Treatment described: therapeutic diphenylcyclopropenone sensitization with weekly scalp DPC. The V and J genes are TRBV3-1 and TRBJ2-7; TRBD2 aligns across 14 bases. This material consisted of whole blood, taken in connection with sensitization to the hapten diphenylcyclopropenone (DPC). The origin of this receptor is a woman between 18 and 29 years old with alopecia areata. Some clones in this sample may be carry-over from other donors' samples. The CDR3 nucleotides read TGTGCCAGCGCTGAGGGGACTAGCGGGGGCCGTTACGAGCAGTACTTC. This encodes CASAEGTSGGRYEQYF.